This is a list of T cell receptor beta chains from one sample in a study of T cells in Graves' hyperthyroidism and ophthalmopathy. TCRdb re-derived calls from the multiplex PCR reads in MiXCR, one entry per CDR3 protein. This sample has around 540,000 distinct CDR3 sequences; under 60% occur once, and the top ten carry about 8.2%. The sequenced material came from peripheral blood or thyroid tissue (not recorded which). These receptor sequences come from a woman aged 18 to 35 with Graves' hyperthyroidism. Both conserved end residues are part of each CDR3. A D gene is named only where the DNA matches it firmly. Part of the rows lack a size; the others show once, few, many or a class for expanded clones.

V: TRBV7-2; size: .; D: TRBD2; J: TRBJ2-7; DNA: TGTGCTAGCCCCAATAGCGGGAGGGAATACGAGCAGTACTTC; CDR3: CASPNSGREYEQYF
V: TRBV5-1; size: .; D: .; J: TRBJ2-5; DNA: TGCGCCAGCAGCGGAGGCGACGGGAATCAGCCCCAGTACTTC; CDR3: CASSGGDGNQPQYF
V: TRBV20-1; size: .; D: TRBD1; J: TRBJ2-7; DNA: TGCAGTGCTGATATCCGGGACAGGGAAGGTAACGAGCAGTACTTC; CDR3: CSADIRDREGNEQYF
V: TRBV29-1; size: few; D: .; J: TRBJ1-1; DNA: TGCAGCGTTGAAGAAGGACAGAGAGGGGGAACTGAAGCTTTCTTT; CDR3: CSVEEGQRGGTEAFF
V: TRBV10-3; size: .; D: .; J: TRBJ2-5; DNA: TGTGCCATCAGCCCGGCGGAGGGGGAGACCCAGTACTTC; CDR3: CAISPAEGETQYF
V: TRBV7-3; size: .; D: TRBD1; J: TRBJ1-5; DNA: TGCGCCAGCAGCCAAGAATGGGGACAGGGGAATCAGCCCCAGCATTTT; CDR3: CASSQEWGQGNQPQHF
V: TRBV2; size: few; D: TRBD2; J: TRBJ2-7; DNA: TGTGCCAGCAGGGAGGTTTCGACGCGGGAGTACGAGCAGTACTTC; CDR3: CASREVSTREYEQYF
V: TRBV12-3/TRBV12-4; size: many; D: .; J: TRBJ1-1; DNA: TGTGCCAGCAGTTTCGCGACCGACGGGACATCGGCTTTCTTT; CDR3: CASSFATDGTSAFF
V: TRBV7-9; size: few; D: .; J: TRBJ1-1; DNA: TGTGCCAGCAGCTCCCAGATGGACATGAACACTGAAGCTTTCTTT; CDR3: CASSSQMDMNTEAFF
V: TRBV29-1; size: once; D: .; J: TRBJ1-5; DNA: TGCAGGGAGACAGGAGAATATCAGCCCCAGCATTTT; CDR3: CRETGEYQPQHF
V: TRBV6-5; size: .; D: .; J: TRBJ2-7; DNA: TGTGCCATCAGTTACTTTTCCGGGCCTGGCGAGCAGTACTTC; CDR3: CAISYFSGPGEQYF
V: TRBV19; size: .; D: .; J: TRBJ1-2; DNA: TGTGCCAGTAGTATCCCCGGGACGGACTATGGCTACACCTTC; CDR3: CASSIPGTDYGYTF
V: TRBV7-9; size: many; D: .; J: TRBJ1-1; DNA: TGTGCCAGCAGGGGGCTGAACACTGAAGCTTTCTTT; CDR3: CASRGLNTEAFF
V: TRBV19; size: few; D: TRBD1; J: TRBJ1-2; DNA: TGTGCCAGTAGTATAGGTTCCGGGACAGGCGATGGCTACACCTTC; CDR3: CASSIGSGTGDGYTF
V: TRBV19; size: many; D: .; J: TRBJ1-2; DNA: TGTGCCAGCAGTAGGGGACCCACTGGAGGCTACACCTTC; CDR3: CASSRGPTGGYTF
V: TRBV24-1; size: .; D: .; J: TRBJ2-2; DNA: TGTGCCACCAGTGAGGCAGGGCAGGGGAACACCGGGGAGCTGTTTTTT; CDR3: CATSEAGQGNTGELFF
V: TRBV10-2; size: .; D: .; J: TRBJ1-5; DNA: TGCGCCAGCCCTGGGGAGTGGAGTCAGCCCCAGCATTTT; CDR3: CASPGEWSQPQHF
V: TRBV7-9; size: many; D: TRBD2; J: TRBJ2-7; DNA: TGTGCCAGCAGCCCCCTGACTAGCGGGACTTCCGAGCAGTACTTC; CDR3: CASSPLTSGTSEQYF
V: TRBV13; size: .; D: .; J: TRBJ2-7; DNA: TGTGCCAGCAGCCAAGATCGGATGGGTCCCTACGAGCAGTACTTC; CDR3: CASSQDRMGPYEQYF
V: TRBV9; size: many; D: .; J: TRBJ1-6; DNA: TGTGCCAGCAGCGTAGAGTTTTCACCCCTCCACTTT; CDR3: CASSVEFSPLHF
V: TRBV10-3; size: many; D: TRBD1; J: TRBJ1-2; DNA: TGTGCCATCAGTGGGACAGGGGCTCCTAACTATGGCTACACCTTC; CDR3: CAISGTGAPNYGYTF
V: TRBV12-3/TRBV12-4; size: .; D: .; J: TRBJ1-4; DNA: TGTGCCAGCAGGGTCCCAGGAACGGATGAAAAACTGTTTTTT; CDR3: CASRVPGTDEKLFF
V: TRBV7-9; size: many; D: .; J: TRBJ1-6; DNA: TGTGCCAGCAGCTTAGATCCCCATTCACCCCTCCACTTT; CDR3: CASSLDPHSPLHF
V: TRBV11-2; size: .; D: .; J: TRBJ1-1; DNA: TGTGCCAGCAGCTTAGAGGGAGGAGCATCGAACACTGAAGCTTTCTTT; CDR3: CASSLEGGASNTEAFF
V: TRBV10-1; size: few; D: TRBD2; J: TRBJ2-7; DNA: TGCGCCAGCAGTGAAGGTCGGAGCTACCCAAAAAGCGGGACCTACGAGCAGTACTTC; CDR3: CASSEGRSYPKSGTYEQYF
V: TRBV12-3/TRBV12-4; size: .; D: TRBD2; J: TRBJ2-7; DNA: TGTGCCAGCAGTTTAGGTCCGGGAGGGTCCTACGAGCAGTACTTC; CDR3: CASSLGPGGSYEQYF
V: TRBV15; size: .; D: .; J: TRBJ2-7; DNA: TGTGCCACCAGCAGAGTCCCGGGACGGAACTACGAGCAGTACTTC; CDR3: CATSRVPGRNYEQYF
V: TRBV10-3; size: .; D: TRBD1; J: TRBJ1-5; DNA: TGTGCCAGCAGACGACAGGGGGGAAGCTTGAATCAGCCCCAGCATTTT; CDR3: CASRRQGGSLNQPQHF
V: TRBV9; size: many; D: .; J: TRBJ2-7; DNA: TGTGCCAGCAGCGTAGGGGACACCATCTCCTACGAGCAGTACTTC; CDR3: CASSVGDTISYEQYF
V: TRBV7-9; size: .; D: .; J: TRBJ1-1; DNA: TGTGCCAGCAGCCCCCCTGCGCCAGGGAACACTGAAGCTTTCTTT; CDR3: CASSPPAPGNTEAFF
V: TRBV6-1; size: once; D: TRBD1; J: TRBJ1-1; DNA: TGTGCCAGCAGAAACGTGGCAGGGGGCACTGAAGCTTTCTTT; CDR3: CASRNVAGGTEAFF
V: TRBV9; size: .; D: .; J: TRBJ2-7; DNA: TGTGCCAGTAGTGTGGGGCCGTTCTCCTACGAGCAGTACTTC; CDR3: CASSVGPFSYEQYF
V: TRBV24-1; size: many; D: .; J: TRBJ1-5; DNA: TGTGCCACCAGTGATCCTCGTGGGGCGGGGGATCAGCCCCAGCATTTT; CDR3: CATSDPRGAGDQPQHF
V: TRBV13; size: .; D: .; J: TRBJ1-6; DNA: TGTGCCAGCAGCCAAGGCACCCCCGGGTCACCCCTCCACTTT; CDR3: CASSQGTPGSPLHF
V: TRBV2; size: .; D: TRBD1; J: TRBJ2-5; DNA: TGTGCCACCAGTGACAGGGTCAATGAGACCCAGTACTTC; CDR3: CATSDRVNETQYF
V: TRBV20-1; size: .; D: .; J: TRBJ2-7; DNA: TGCAGTGCTAGAGACCCAGCGAGCTCCTACGAGCAGTACTTC; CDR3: CSARDPASSYEQYF